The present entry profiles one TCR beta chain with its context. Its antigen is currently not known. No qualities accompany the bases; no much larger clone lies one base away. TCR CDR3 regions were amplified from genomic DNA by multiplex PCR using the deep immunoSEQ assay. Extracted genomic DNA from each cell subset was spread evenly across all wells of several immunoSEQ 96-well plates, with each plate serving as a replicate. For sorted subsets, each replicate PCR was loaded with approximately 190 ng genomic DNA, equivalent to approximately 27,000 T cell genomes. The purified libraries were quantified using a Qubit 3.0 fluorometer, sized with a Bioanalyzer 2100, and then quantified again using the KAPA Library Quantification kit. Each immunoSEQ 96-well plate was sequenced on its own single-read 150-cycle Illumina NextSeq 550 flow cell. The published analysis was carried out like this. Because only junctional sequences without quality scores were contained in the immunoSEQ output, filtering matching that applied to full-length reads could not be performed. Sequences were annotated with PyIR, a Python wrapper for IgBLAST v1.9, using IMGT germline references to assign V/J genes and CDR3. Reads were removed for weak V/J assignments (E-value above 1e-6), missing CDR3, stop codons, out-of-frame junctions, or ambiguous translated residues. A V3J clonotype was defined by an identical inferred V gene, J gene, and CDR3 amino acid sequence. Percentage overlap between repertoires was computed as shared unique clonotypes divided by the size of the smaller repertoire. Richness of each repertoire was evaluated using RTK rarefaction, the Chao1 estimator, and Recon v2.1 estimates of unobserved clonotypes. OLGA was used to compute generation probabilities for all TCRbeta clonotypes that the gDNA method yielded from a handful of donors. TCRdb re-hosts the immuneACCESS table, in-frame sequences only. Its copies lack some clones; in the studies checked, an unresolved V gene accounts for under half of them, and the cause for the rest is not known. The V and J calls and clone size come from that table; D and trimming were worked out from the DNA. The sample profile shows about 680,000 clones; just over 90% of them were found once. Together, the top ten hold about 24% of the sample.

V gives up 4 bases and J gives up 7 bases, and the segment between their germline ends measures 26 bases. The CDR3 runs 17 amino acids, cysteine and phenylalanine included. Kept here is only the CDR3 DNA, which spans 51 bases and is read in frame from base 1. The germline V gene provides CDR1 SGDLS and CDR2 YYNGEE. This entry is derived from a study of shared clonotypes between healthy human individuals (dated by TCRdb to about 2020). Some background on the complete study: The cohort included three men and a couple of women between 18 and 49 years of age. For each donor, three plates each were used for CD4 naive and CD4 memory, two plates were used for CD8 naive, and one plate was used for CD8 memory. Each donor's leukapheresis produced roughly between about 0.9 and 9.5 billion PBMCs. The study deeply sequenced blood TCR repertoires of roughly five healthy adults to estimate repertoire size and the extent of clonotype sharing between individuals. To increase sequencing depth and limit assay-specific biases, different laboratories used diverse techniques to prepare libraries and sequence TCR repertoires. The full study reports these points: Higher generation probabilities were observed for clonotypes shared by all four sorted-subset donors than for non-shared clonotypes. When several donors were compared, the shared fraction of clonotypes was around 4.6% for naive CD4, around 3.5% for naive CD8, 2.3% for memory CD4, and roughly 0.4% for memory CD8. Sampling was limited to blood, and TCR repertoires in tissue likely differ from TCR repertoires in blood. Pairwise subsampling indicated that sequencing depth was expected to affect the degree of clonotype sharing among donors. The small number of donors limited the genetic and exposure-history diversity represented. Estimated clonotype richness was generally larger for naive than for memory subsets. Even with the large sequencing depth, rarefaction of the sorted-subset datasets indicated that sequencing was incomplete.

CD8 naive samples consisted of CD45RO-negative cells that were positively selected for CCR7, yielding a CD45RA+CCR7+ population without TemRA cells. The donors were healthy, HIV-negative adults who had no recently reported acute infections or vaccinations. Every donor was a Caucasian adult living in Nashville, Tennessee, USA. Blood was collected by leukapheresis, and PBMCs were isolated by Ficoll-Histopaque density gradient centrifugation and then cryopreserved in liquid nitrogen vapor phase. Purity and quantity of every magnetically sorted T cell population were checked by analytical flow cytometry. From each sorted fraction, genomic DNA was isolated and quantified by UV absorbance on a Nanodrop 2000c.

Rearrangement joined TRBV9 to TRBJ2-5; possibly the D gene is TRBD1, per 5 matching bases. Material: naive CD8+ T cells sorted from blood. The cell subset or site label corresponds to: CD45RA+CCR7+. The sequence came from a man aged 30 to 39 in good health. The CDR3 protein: CASSPREKEGPGWTQYF. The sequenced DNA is TGTGCCAGCAGCCCCAGGGAAAAGGAAGGCCCTGGGTGGACCCAGTACTTC.